This T cell receptor (beta chain) was sequenced for a study of blood T cell repertoires in COVID-19. Study-level background: The cDNA or gDNA used as material had been derived from T cells, B-cell-depleted T cells, or PBMCs.

Original analysis: Amplification of reference gene primers was used by the study to estimate nucleated cell counts. Libraries were prepared by immunoSEQ multiplex PCR; TCRdb keeps only in-frame clonotypes and omits some of them. D and trimming were read from the DNA, whereas the V and J calls and clone size are those reported in that table. This table holds 150,000 or so clones, around 90% found once. The study recruited people aged roughly 18 to 95 years across 24 US areas. People in the exposed group encountered a COVID-19 case within 2 weeks before entering the study. The CDR3 totals 15 residues. Trimming took 2 bases from V and 4 from J, leaving 14 bases between them. The germline CDR1 and CDR2 sequences are MGHRA and YSYEKL.

The gene calls are TRBV4-1 and TRBJ2-5; D not certain. Specimen: PBMCs or T cells enriched from blood (not recorded which). The clonotype comes from a woman aged 40-49 years who had been exposed to COVID-19. The CDR3, as DNA: TGCGCCAGCAGCCAATGGCCAAGAGGTCCAGAGACCCAGTACTTC. Protein: CASSQWPRGPETQYF.